What follows are 5 T cell receptor beta chains derived from one specimen sequenced in a study of shared clonotypes between healthy human individuals. This table comes from immunoSEQ multiplex PCR, and its TCRdb copy is limited to in-frame clones, with some not included. The repertoire includes hundreds of thousands of clones, about 96% of them detected once, and 0.06% sits in the top ten. The material sequenced was naive CD4+ T cells sorted from blood. Subset in this sample: CD45RA+ positively selected. The receptors shown here come from a woman aged 25-40 years in good health.

The chain joins TRBV9 to TRBJ1-2; tentative D call: TRBD1 (5 bases). The germline gives CDR1 SGDLS, CDR2 YYNGEE. The germline V and J ends were trimmed by 4 bases and 5 bases, with 18 bases remaining between them. The CDR3 is made up of 15 amino acids. CDR3 loop: CASSITDTDSYGYTF. The CDR3 region has the DNA TGTGCCAGCAGCATCACGGACACCGACTCTTATGGCTACACCTTC.

The chain uses TRBV7-2 and TRBJ1-5; no reliable D call. Germline V gene lookup returns CDR1 SGHTA and CDR2 FQGNSA. Trimming took off 1 base at V and 11 bases at J, with 18 bases between the two ends. The CDR3 runs 15 residues. The CDR3 DNA reads as TGTGCCAGCAGCTTAGTAGGTTTCGCCAAACCGTCCCAGCATTTT. It specifies CASSLVGFAKPSQHF.

V is TRBV2 and J is TRBJ2-3; 8 nucleotides line up with TRBD1. CDR1 SNHLY and CDR2 FYNNEI come from the germline V gene. V gave up 7 bases and J gave up 1 base; unmatched junction bases: 10. This CDR3 is built from 16 residues. CDR3 nucleotide sequence: TGTGCCAGCATCTTCGACCAGGGGGCACGCACAGATACGCAGTATTTT. It translates to CASIFDQGARTDTQYF.

This clone was observed once. The chain has TRBV28 and TRBJ1-4; a possible D gene is TRBD1 (6 bases). The CDR3 runs to 15 residues. Per germline, CDR1 MDHEN and CDR2 SYDVKM. Trimming stripped 2 bases from V and 11 bases from J, with 18 bases between. The CDR3 DNA follows: TGTGCCAGCAGTTTAACGGACAGTCGCACCACGAAACTGTTTTTT. Translating gives CASSLTDSRTTKLFF.

The rearrangement joins TRBV7-2 to TRBJ1-5, with D perhaps TRBD1 (6 bases). Deletions cut 5 bases from V and 4 bases from J, with 12 bases between. Germline lookup yields CDR1 SGHTA and CDR2 FQGNSA. The CDR3 has 14 amino acids. CDR3 nucleotides: TGTGCCAGCAGCAAGGGACACCTTAATCAGCCCCAGCATTTT. It specifies CASSKGHLNQPQHF.